This T cell receptor beta chain appears in the sequencing data of a study of T cells in Graves' hyperthyroidism and ophthalmopathy. General study results and limits: Among clonotypes expanded in thyroid above 0.001, most were also found in blood.

RNA transcripts provided the source from which TCR beta CDR3 regions were amplified. When the TCR CDR3 underwent first-round RT-PCR, the HTBI primer set was used. TCRdb itself ran the multiplex PCR reads through MiXCR, one entry per CDR3 protein. This sample carries 370,000 or so distinct CDR3 sequences, roughly 25% of them seen once, and the ten largest clones take about 70%. For Graves' hyperthyroidism to be stable, ophthalmopathy could not progress within 18 months. Comments on this clonotype: Its antigen is still unknown.

The TCR sequence derives from a man aged 45 to 65 with Graves' hyperthyroidism. The sample was blood.

The CDR3 bases are TGCGCCAGCACACCCGGGACTCCAGAGACCCAGTACTTC. Translated: CASTPGTPETQYF. This chain connects TRBV5-1 to TRBJ2-5; possibly TRBD2 for D (6 bases). The V gene lost 6 bases and the J gene lost 4 bases, with 13 bases spanning the gap. This CDR3 contains 13 residues. Germline CDR1 is SGHRS and CDR2 is YFSETQ.